The next 32 T cell receptor beta chains were all read from a single sample in a study of T cells after yellow fever vaccination. One entry per CDR3 protein, called by TCRdb with MiXCR from the 5' RACE reads. The sample carries roughly 340,000 distinct CDR3 sequences, approximately 4.2% recorded once. Specimen: PBMCs, collected 5 days after the yellow fever booster vaccination. All receptors derive from a man aged 18 to 30 who received the YFV17D yellow fever vaccine.

The chain links TRBV10-3 to TRBJ1-1; no firm D call. V dropped 8 bases and J dropped 1 base, with 5 bases sitting between them. This CDR3 has 11 residues. The V gene's germline CDR1 is ENHRY and CDR2 SYGVKD. DNA of the CDR3: TGTGCCATCGCTGCGAACACTGAAGCTTTCTTT. Encoded protein: CAIAANTEAFF.

In this sample, this clonotype turned up many times. The chain employs TRBV12-3 or TRBV12-4 and TRBJ2-7, with D perhaps TRBD1 or TRBD2 (5 bases each). The CDR3 sequence is 13 residues long. The V gene lost 3 bases and the J gene lost 4 bases, with 10 bases spanning the gap. CDR3 sequence: CASSLGERYEQYV. In DNA form, the CDR3 reads TGTGCCAGCAGTTTGGGGGAAAGGTACGAGCAGTACGTC.

This clonotype was seen ten or more times. J is TRBJ1-6 and V is TRBV27; D might be TRBD1 (6 bases). Germline V CDR1 and CDR2: MNHEY, SMNVEV (reference sequence). The CDR3 sequence is 16 residues long. V lost 4 bases and J lost 10, with 20 bases in between. CDR3 sequence (DNA): TGTGCCAGCAGTTGGTCCCCCGGGGGGCTTGGGTCACCCCTCCACTTT. This sequence encodes CASSWSPGGLGSPLHF.

This clonotype was found a few times. The chain combines TRBV5-1 with TRBJ2-2, with a weak D call TRBD1 (6 bases). CDR1 is SGHRS and CDR2 is YFSETQ in the germline V gene. V dropped 3 bases and J dropped 0 bases, with 12 bases sitting between them. The CDR3 runs to 16 residues. The CDR3 coding sequence is TGCGCCAGCAGCTCCCCTGGACAGCCGAACACCGGGGAGCTGTTTTTT. Translating gives CASSSPGQPNTGELFF. The full variable domain, in which reference TRBV5-1 and TRBJ2-2 provide the parts outside the CDR3, is KAGVTQTPRYLIKTRGQQVTLSCSPISGHRSVSWYQQTPGQGLQFLFEYFSETQRNKGNFPGRFSGRQFSNSRSEMNVSTLELGDSALYLCASSSPGQPNTGELFFGEGSRLTVL.

There are a few counts of this clonotype. The chain couples TRBV28 to TRBJ2-5, with 11 bases fitting TRBD2. Trimming took 5 bases from V and 5 from J; bases not matched to a gene: 13. This CDR3 comprises 17 residues. From germline, CDR1 is MDHEN and CDR2 SYDVKM. The CDR3 DNA is TGTGCCAGCAGTCCTCAAAAAACTAGCGGGGGAGGGGAGACCCAGTACTTC. Its translation: CASSPQKTSGGGETQYF.

This clonotype turned up a few times. The chain combines TRBV6-2 or TRBV6-3 with TRBJ2-5; D tentatively reads TRBD1 or TRBD2 (6 bases each). Germline loops: CDR1 MNHEY, CDR2 SVGEGT. Trimming took 8 bases from V and 5 from J, leaving 12 bases between them. CDR3 size: 12 residues. CDR3 sequence reads: CASRWGAETQYF. CDR3 in DNA: TGTGCCAGCCGGTGGGGGGCTGAGACCCAGTACTTC.

This clonotype showed up just a few times. The V and J genes are TRBV12-3 or TRBV12-4 and TRBJ2-1; the D gene is possibly TRBD2 (6 bases). CDR3 length: 15 amino acids. Trimming left V 7 bases short and J 4 bases short, with 17 bases between. CDR3 amino acids: CASTPRRGPYNEQFF. Written as DNA, the CDR3 is TGTGCCAGCACCCCGAGGAGGGGTCCTTACAATGAGCAGTTCTTC.

The table lists this clonotype with a few counts. The genes are TRBV6-5 and TRBJ2-5; 8 bases map to TRBD1. The J segment lost 4 bases and the V segment lost 6 bases, leaving 10 bases of the junction unmatched. The CDR3 has 15 residues. Germline lookup yields CDR1 MNHEY and CDR2 SVGAGI. CDR3 coding DNA: TGTGCCAGCAGCCTTGGGACAGGTGGGAGAGAGACCCAGTACTTC. Encoded protein: CASSLGTGGRETQYF.

This clonotype appeared many times. Compared with germline, one end of the junction differs, possibly owing to a read error. V usage is TRBV7-3 and J usage is TRBJ2-6; D is perhaps TRBD1 or TRBD2 (5 bases each). The CDR3 extends over 17 amino acids. The germline V gene encodes CDR1 SGHTA and CDR2 FQGTGA. Here the CDR3 reads CASSLTGTPSGANVLTF. The CDR3 coding sequence is TGTGCCAGCAGTTTAACCGGGACGCCCTCTGGGGCCAACGTCCTGACTTTC.

This clonotype was counted only a few times. V and J are TRBV18 and TRBJ1-6; D possibly corresponds to TRBD1 (5 bases). This CDR3 has 18 residues. Germline CDR1 is KGHSH and CDR2 is LQKENI. V was clipped by 3 bases and J by 6 bases, with 21 bases between them. CDR3 nucleotides: TGTGCCAGCTCACCCACCGTACCCGCACTGGGGGGTAATTCACCCCTCCACTTT. Its protein product is CASSPTVPALGGNSPLHF.

This clonotype came up many times. The gene calls are TRBV7-3 and TRBJ2-2; the D is unclear. V lost 4 bases and J 4 bases, leaving 13 bases between the germline ends. This CDR3 region has 15 residues. Germline-derived CDR1 and CDR2 are SGHTA and FQGTGA. This chain's CDR3 is CASSWIKSGTGELFF. CDR3 in DNA: TGTGCCAGCAGCTGGATCAAAAGTGGCACCGGGGAGCTGTTTTTT.

This clonotype was seen only a few times. The rearrangement uses TRBV2 and TRBJ2-7; 7 bases are shared with TRBD1. The CDR3 covers 13 residues. CDR1 is SNHLY, CDR2 FYNNEI, per germline. Trimming removed 4 bases from V and 3 bases from J; junction bases left unmatched: 3. The CDR3 loop reads CASSGQGYYEQYF. The CDR3 nucleotides read TGTGCCAGCAGTGGACAGGGCTACTACGAGCAGTACTTC.

J is TRBJ2-1 and V is TRBV20-1; D possibly matches TRBD1 or TRBD2 (6 bases each). Trimming stripped 1 base from V and 2 bases from J, with 18 bases between. Germline V gene data show CDR1 as DFQATT and CDR2 as SNEGSKA (reference sequence). The CDR3 spans 17 residues. The CDR3 DNA reads TGCAGTGCTAGAGTGGTGGGGGGCCGGGGCGCCTACAATGAGCAGTTCTTC. It is translated as CSARVVGGRGAYNEQFF.

The rearrangement links TRBV6-1 to TRBJ2-2; 7 nucleotides match TRBD1. This CDR3 is 17 amino acids long. J lost 0 bases, V lost 1 base, and 5 bases had no gene match. CDR1 and CDR2 (germline): MNHNS, SASEGT. CDR3 residues: CASSEGQGPANTGELFF. As DNA, the CDR3 is TGTGCCAGCAGTGAAGGACAGGGCCCGGCGAACACCGGGGAGCTGTTTTTT.

This clonotype was seen many times. The rearrangement uses TRBV6-6 and TRBJ2-5; 7 positions agree with TRBD1. In germline, CDR1 is MNHNY, CDR2 SVGAGI (reference sequence). The ends lost 5 bases at V and 5 bases at J; junction bases unmatched: 14. This CDR3 is 16 amino acids long. This chain's CDR3 is CASSKGQSISLETQYF. CDR3 sequence (DNA): TGTGCCAGCAGTAAGGGACAGTCAATCTCCCTTGAGACCCAGTACTTC.

This clonotype has just a few counts. This chain connects TRBV20-1 to TRBJ1-1, with D perhaps TRBD1 (5 bases). CDR1 and CDR2 (germline): DFQATT, SNEGSKA (reference sequence). The CDR3 is made up of 16 amino acids. Trimming took 0 bases from V and 1 from J, leaving 15 bases between them. The CDR3 sequence is CSARDPEGEPNTEAFF. The CDR3, as DNA: TGCAGTGCTAGAGACCCGGAAGGGGAACCGAACACTGAAGCTTTCTTT.

This clonotype was recorded many times. This sequence joins TRBV10-3 and TRBJ2-5; the match to TRBD1 covers 8 bases. The CDR3 runs to 13 residues. Trimming took 4 bases from V and 5 from J; bases not matched to a gene: 3. Germline V lookup: CDR1 ENHRY, CDR2 SYGVKD. CDR3 sequence (DNA): TGTGCCATCAGTGGGACAGGGAGGGAGACCCAGTACTTC. Amino acids: CAISGTGRETQYF.

There are many counts of this clonotype. This chain links TRBV11-2 with TRBJ2-5, with 9 bases identical to TRBD2. Germline CDR1 SGHAT, CDR2 FQNNGV. CDR3 size: 15 residues. After removal of 5 bases from V and 6 bases from J, the junction contained 10 bases not matched to a gene. In DNA form, the CDR3 reads TGTGCCAGCAGCCAAAGCGGGGGGACGGTAAAGACCCAGTACTTC. Translating gives CASSQSGGTVKTQYF.

The J gene is TRBJ2-1, the V gene TRBV2; no reliable D call. Trimming shortened V by 3 bases and J by 4 bases, and 13 bases separated the two germline ends. This CDR3 contains 15 residues. From germline, CDR1 is SNHLY and CDR2 FYNNEI. This chain's CDR3 is CASSDRSGGYNEQFF. DNA for the CDR3: TGTGCCAGCAGTGATAGGTCCGGCGGATACAATGAGCAGTTCTTC. The whole variable domain, filled in from reference TRBV2 and TRBJ2-1, reads EPEVTQTPSHQVTQMGQEVILRCVPISNHLYFYWYRQILGQKVEFLVSFYNNEISEKSEIFDDQFSVERPDGSNFTLKIRSTKLEDSAMYFCASSDRSGGYNEQFFGPGTRLTVL.

The table lists this clonotype with many counts. The V call is TRBV7-8, the J call TRBJ1-5; perhaps TRBD1 as D (5 bases). The V gene's germline CDR1 is SGHVS and CDR2 FQNEAQ. The CDR3 length is 15 residues. With 0 bases removed from V and 11 bases from J, the gap between germline ends came to 17 bases. The CDR3 DNA reads TGTGCCAGCAGCTTAGCCGACAGCTCTATGGGGACCCAGCATTTT. Protein product: CASSLADSSMGTQHF.

The V call is TRBV5-1, the J call TRBJ2-7; TRBD1 agrees at 9 bases. Germline values: CDR1 SGHRS, CDR2 YFSETQ. The CDR3 contains 15 residues. J lost 6 bases, V lost 4 bases, and 11 bases had no gene match. This chain's CDR3 is CASSQGGTGYGEQYF. CDR3 DNA: TGCGCCAGCAGCCAGGGGGGGACAGGGTACGGCGAGCAGTACTTC.

The gene calls are TRBV18 and TRBJ2-3; D is undetermined. The CDR3 runs to 18 residues. Germline CDR1 is KGHSH and CDR2 is LQKENI. The ends were cut back, 3 bases at V and 2 bases at J, with 21 bases in the middle. The DNA of the CDR3 is TGTGCCAGCTCACCGTTCGAAATGAGAACTCATAACACAGATACGCAGTATTTT. Its protein is CASSPFEMRTHNTDTQYF. Combining the CDR3 with reference TRBV18 and TRBJ2-3 gives the whole variable domain NAGVMQNPRHLVRRRGQEARLRCSPMKGHSHVYWYRQLPEEGLKFMVYLQKENIIDESGMPKERFSAEFPKEGPSILRIQQVVRGDSAAYFCASSPFEMRTHNTDTQYFGPGTRLTVL.

This clonotype was recorded at least ten times. V gene TRBV29-1 combines with J gene TRBJ1-2; the D is unclear. The V gene's germline CDR1 is SQVTM and CDR2 ANQGSEA. V lost 4 bases to trimming and J lost 8 bases, with 8 bases between them. The CDR3 is 10 amino acids. Here the CDR3 reads CSVVSGGYTF. The CDR3 nucleotides are TGCAGCGTTGTGTCTGGGGGCTACACCTTC.

This clonotype was observed a handful of times. The J gene is TRBJ2-3, the V gene TRBV7-2; 9 bases agree with TRBD2. Germline assignment: CDR1 SGHTA and CDR2 FQGNSA. CDR3 length: 14 amino acids. Trimming at V came to 8 bases and at J to 1 base, leaving 4 bases not matched to a gene. The CDR3 is CASGIAGGTDTQYF. CDR3 nucleotides: TGTGCCAGCGGGATAGCGGGGGGCACAGATACGCAGTATTTT.

This clonotype has more than one count but fewer than ten. The chain uses TRBV24-1 and TRBJ1-5; TRBD1 agrees at 12 bases. CDR1 KGHDR and CDR2 SFDVKD come from the germline V gene. The V segment lost 5 bases and the J segment 7 bases; nucleotides outside the gene matches: 8. This CDR3 is 16 amino acids long. CDR3 amino acids: CATSASGQGAGQPQHF. DNA of the CDR3: TGTGCCACCAGTGCCTCGGGACAGGGGGCAGGACAGCCCCAGCATTTT.

The chain joins TRBV10-2 to TRBJ2-3, with D maybe TRBD2 (5 bases). CDR1 is WSHSY and CDR2 is SAAADI in the germline V gene. Trimming took off 3 bases at V and 5 bases at J, with 9 bases between the two ends. There are 13 residues in the CDR3. The CDR3 DNA sequence: TGCGCCAGCAGTGAACCCGGAGGAGATACGCAGTATTTT. Its protein is CASSEPGGDTQYF.

The table lists this clonotype with many counts. The V and J genes are TRBV20-1 and TRBJ1-4; 7 positions match TRBD1. The CDR3 covers 13 residues. Germline lookup yields CDR1 DFQATT and CDR2 SNEGSKA (reference sequence). The J segment lost 6 bases and the V segment lost 4 bases, leaving 5 bases of the junction unmatched. CDR3 residues: CSATGTADEKLFF. The CDR3 bases are TGCAGTGCTACCGGGACAGCCGATGAAAAACTGTTTTTT.

This clonotype has a handful of counts. The V and J genes are TRBV19 and TRBJ1-2; D uncertain. The CDR3 is made up of 10 amino acids. Germline CDR1 reads LNHDA; CDR2 reads SQIVND (reference sequence). Trimming pared 7 bases from V and 10 bases from J, leaving 10 bases between. The CDR3 sequence is CASTLNPYTF. The CDR3 region has the DNA TGTGCCAGTACCTTGAATCCCTACACCTTC.

This clonotype was seen repeatedly, ten times or more. The rearrangement links TRBV7-2 to TRBJ1-2; 10 positions match TRBD1. The CDR3 is 16 residues long. Per the germline V gene, CDR1 is SGHTA and CDR2 is FQGNSA. V shed 3 bases and J 1 base; nucleotides not matched to a gene: 5. The CDR3 protein is CASSLGQGTINYGYTF. CDR3 nucleotide sequence: TGTGCCAGCAGCTTGGGACAGGGGACAATTAACTATGGCTACACCTTC.

In its sample, this clonotype was seen many times. The V and J genes are TRBV7-2 and TRBJ2-4; D remains unclear. CDR1 SGHTA and CDR2 FQGNSA come from the germline V gene. The CDR3 runs to 14 residues. Trimming took off 1 base at V and 2 bases at J, with 6 bases between the two ends. The CDR3 protein is CASSLVGSKNIQYF. DNA for the CDR3: TGTGCCAGCAGCTTAGTGGGGTCCAAAAACATTCAGTACTTC. Full variable domain (remainder filled in from reference TRBV7-2 and TRBJ2-4): GAGVSQSPSNKVTEKGKDVELRCDPISGHTALYWYRQSLGQGLEFLIYFQGNSAPDKSGLPSDRFSAERTGGSVSTLTIQRTQQEDSAVYLCASSLVGSKNIQYFGAGTRLSVL.

This clonotype turned up a few times. The CDR3 loop is CAISDSERGVRGNEQFF. The DNA for the CDR3 is TGTGCCATCAGTGATTCGGAGCGGGGAGTGCGGGGCAATGAGCAGTTCTTC. This chain connects TRBV10-3 to TRBJ2-1, with 7 bases identical to TRBD2. The CDR3 spans 17 residues. J lost 6 bases, V lost 3 bases, and 14 bases had no gene match. Germline CDR1 is ENHRY and CDR2 is SYGVKD.

This clonotype turned up a few times. As DNA, the CDR3 is TGTGCCAGTAGTCCTACGGGGACACGAGCCCTCCACTTT. It is translated as CASSPTGTRALHF. The chain links TRBV19 to TRBJ1-6, with a possible D match to TRBD1 (6 bases). Germline assignment: CDR1 LNHDA and CDR2 SQIVND (reference sequence). The CDR3 is made up of 13 amino acids. V dropped 5 bases and J dropped 14 bases, with 16 bases sitting between them.